This TCR beta chain was sequenced for a study of blood T cell repertoires in COVID-19. On the study more broadly: From T cells, B-cell-depleted T cells, or PBMCs came the material, which was cDNA or gDNA.

Data came from immunoSEQ multiplex PCR; TCRdb stores just in-frame clones and leaves some out. Of about 380,000 clones in the sample, approximately 90% were seen once. Everyone who took part was roughly 18 to 90 years old, and they came from 20 to 25 US areas. Participants were placed into cohorts based on the clinical history they reported. Either two negative PCRs, clearance, or symptom resolution qualified Cohort 3 donors as recovered. V was shortened by 3 bases and J by 3 bases, with 15 bases between the two germline ends. From germline, CDR1 is MNHEY and CDR2 SMNVEV (reference sequence). CDR3 length: 16 residues.

The material sequenced was PBMCs or T cells enriched from blood (not recorded which). The receptor's source is a young woman who had recovered from COVID-19. The V and J genes are TRBV27 and TRBJ1-3; D unclear. CDR3 in amino acids: CASSLTVPSGGNTIYF. The DNA of the CDR3 is TGTGCCAGCAGTTTGACGGTACCCTCGGGTGGAAACACCATATATTTT.